One T cell receptor beta chain is described in this entry. In this sample, this clonotype turned up a few times. No antigen is known for it. Per-base quality was not reported, and no clone a single base away is much larger than it. The 39 donors, aged roughly 6 to 95 years, were systemically healthy Caucasian individuals from Russia. Each donor gave roughly 9 milliliters of peripheral blood, drawn into EDTA-treated Vacutainer tubes. Ficoll-Paque density-gradient centrifugation was used to isolate PBMCs, with at least 6 million per sample. Total RNA, at least 5 micrograms per sample, was extracted from PBMCs with Trizol reagent. The percentages of naive CD45RAhigh/CD27high T cells were determined by flow cytometry on a PBMC aliquot from every donor. The data are from a study of blood T cells in healthy people across ages (dated by TCRdb to about 2015). Looking at the study overall: In model experiments, template switching captured roughly one uniquely barcoded TCR beta cDNA molecule for every two T cells. Using deep sequencing normalized with unique cDNA molecular identifiers, the study measured how TCR beta repertoire diversity changes with age. To avoid experimental bias, donors of different ages were spread randomly across the sequencing lanes. Two additional independent replicas of 1 million unique cDNA reads from the same blood draw were analyzed for two donors (one aged 18 to 30 and one aged 80 or older). The donors were divided into four age groups: young (average approximately 16 years), middle-aged (approximately 42), aged (about 60) and long-lived (about 80).

What the work shows at the level of the full study, not this receptor alone: The CMV infection status of donors was not known, potentially confounding age-related changes in expanded clonotypes. Observed TCR beta diversity correlated strongly with the percentage of naive T cells measured by flow cytometry. Total diversity estimates from one million sequenced T cells were considered lower bounds and underestimates. Compared with the aged group, the long-lived group had more naive CD4+ T cells, fewer expanded clones and increased TCR diversity, suggesting age selection. As age increased, observed TCR beta diversity per million T cells dropped in a roughly linear way, and a significant reduction was already evident by age roughly 36. Conclusive comparison of naive and antigen-experienced compartments was prevented by the profiling of bulk unsorted PBMCs.

Libraries came from 5' RACE. Data came from an Illumina HiSeq 2500. A second PCR of about 7 to 12 cycles was run with a J-beta primer mix and a sample-barcoded 5' primer. A unique molecular identifier was introduced onto each TCR beta cDNA molecule by a template-switch 5' adaptor carrying 12 random nucleotides. Each sample yielded at least 3 million CDR3-containing paired-end reads. First-strand cDNA was synthesized from all RNA with the Mint cDNA synthesis kit, primed by a TRBC-specific oligonucleotide. All cDNA was treated with uracil-DNA glycosylase and then went through a first 18-cycle PCR with the universal primers M1SS and BC2_uni_R. The paper's data handling went like this. For normalization, 1 million high-quality reads were randomly selected from each sample, with every read carrying a distinct molecular identifier. Instead of being binned into consensus sequences, reads that shared molecular identifiers were thrown out. MiTCR, run with a Q25 quality threshold and the strictest error-elimination algorithm, handled CDR3 identification, clonotype clustering and error correction. A nonparametric unseen species model using Euler transformation provided a lower-bound estimate of total TCR beta diversity. Through fastp at Q25 and MiXCR, TCRdb rebuilt clones from the public reads, retaining in-frame beta chains. Every distinct CDR3 protein forms one entry, paired with its most common genes and DNA. The V and J calls and clone size are TCRdb's, not the authors'. The sample includes about 1.8 million distinct CDR3 sequences, with less than 50% observed a single time. Of the sample, less than 2.5% is held by the ten largest clones.

The material sequenced was blood. The sequence was collected from a woman aged 40 to 50 in good health.

The DNA sequence is TGCAGAGGACCGAGGGCTCCGGACAAAAATCAGCCCCAGCATTTT. This sequence encodes CRGPRAPDKNQPQHF. This receptor chain uses TRBV29-1 and TRBJ1-5; TRBD1 is perhaps the D gene, given 5 matching bases. The germline V gene sets CDR1 to SQVTM and CDR2 to ANQGSEA. Spanning cysteine to phenylalanine, the CDR3 consists of 15 amino acids. Only CDR3 DNA remains: 45 bases, in frame from the first base.